This T cell receptor (beta chain) derives from a study of read filtering for tumor transcriptome and immune sequencing (dated by TCRdb to between 2020 and 2021). At the level of the whole study: The cohort was composed of 16 to 20 male and 13 to 15 female patients, with a mean age of about 68 years and an age range of about 45 to 90. By revised international staging, eight or nine patients were R-ISS I, roughly 17 were R-ISS II and roughly seven were R-ISS III. After DNase treatment, whole-transcriptome libraries were prepared using the TruSeq RNA Access Library Prep Kit. TCR-region mapped reads per sample ranged from about 3.5 to 11 million with IR-seq versus only about 75 to 1,400 with RNA-seq. Using the same bone marrow samples, the study compared TCR repertoires obtained by targeted immune repertoire sequencing with those obtained by bulk whole-transcriptome sequencing. One main goal was a read-filtering strategy for immune repertoire data, in particular deciding whether clonotypes backed by only one read should be removed. The research as a whole found: When single-read clonotypes were removed, the proportions of shared clonotypes in IR-seq and RNA-seq correlated more strongly. Single-read clonotypes made up about four fifths of clonotypes but 3% to 3.5% of total reads in IR-seq, and roughly 75% of clonotypes and roughly 45% of reads in RNA-seq. Compared with RNA-seq, IR-seq captured clonotypes at much greater depth and more reliably, and a smaller IR-seq throughput was enough to identify most of the shared clonotypes. The sorted CD138-negative fraction was not purified T cells but a mixed bone marrow immune population.

The table lists this clonotype with many counts. Its antigen is not yet known. There are no base qualities to consult, and no much larger clone falls within one base. The Immunoverse kit was used to build TCR libraries from roughly 0.4 ug RNA, with molecular barcoded adaptors covering alpha/delta and beta/gamma chains. TCR library preparation was performed with the same RNA that was used for transcriptome sequencing. Sequencing of TCR libraries was carried out on an Illumina HiSeq 4000 with 2 x 150 cycles. The original methods were these. TCR reads were aligned to human V, D, J and C references and assembled into CDR3 clonotypes with MiXCR, including quality filtering and error correction. The tcR package in R was used for analysis of clonotype counts and gene usage diversity. For inspection of raw mapping reads, RNA-seq reads were mapped by STAR aligner version 2.5.3a onto GRCh37 of the human genome. To test how sequencing depth affects detected clonotypes, IR-seq fastq files were randomly downsampled with Seqtk 1.3. In TCRdb, the public reads were trimmed at Q25 with fastp and aligned with MiXCR, with productive beta chains retained. Every distinct CDR3 protein forms one entry, paired with its most common genes and DNA. The V and J calls and clone size come from TCRdb's table, not from the authors' own analysis. This sample lists under 60,000 distinct CDR3 sequences; approximately 18% were detected once. The top ten clonotypes cover roughly 15% of the sample.

Trimming takes 4 bases from V and 10 bases from J, and the germline ends sit 13 bases apart. The CDR3 goes from the cysteine to the phenylalanine over 13 residues. The read is trimmed to its CDR3 DNA, 39 bases read in frame from base 1. CDR1 is given as MDHEN and CDR2 as SYDVKM, both from the germline V gene. Bone marrow was sampled from every patient at the time of active disease. Ficoll-Hypaque density gradient centrifugation was used to isolate bone marrow mononuclear cells. To remove myeloma plasma cells, the cells were labeled with CD138 magnetic microbeads on a MACS separator, and CD138-negative cells were then collected by negative selection. Flow cytometry on an Attune NxT with CD138 antibodies was used to check the purity of the isolated cells. TRIzol reagent was used to extract total RNA, which was then quantified with a NanoDrop spectrophotometer. For each patient, paired RNA-seq and IR-seq were run on the CD138-negative bone marrow sample from that patient.

What was sequenced was a population of CD138-negative cells sorted from bone marrow. The meaning of the sample's cell subset or site label: bone marrow mononuclear cells depleted of CD138+ plasma/myeloma cells by negative magnetic selection. In this chain, TRBV28 is recombined with TRBJ2-2; too little of a D gene remains to name it. The clonotype was recovered from a donor aged 40 or older with multiple myeloma. The DNA sequence is TGTGCCAGCAGTTCAAGGGTCTGGGAGGAGCTGTTTTTT. This gives the protein CASSSRVWEELFF. The CDR3, completed at both ends by the reference TRBV28 and TRBJ2-2 genes, gives the full variable domain DVKVTQSSRYLVKRTGEKVFLECVQDMDHENMFWYRQDPGLGLRLIYFSYDVKMKEKGDIPEGYSVSREKKERFSLILESASTNQTSMYLCASSSRVWEELFFGEGSRLTVL.